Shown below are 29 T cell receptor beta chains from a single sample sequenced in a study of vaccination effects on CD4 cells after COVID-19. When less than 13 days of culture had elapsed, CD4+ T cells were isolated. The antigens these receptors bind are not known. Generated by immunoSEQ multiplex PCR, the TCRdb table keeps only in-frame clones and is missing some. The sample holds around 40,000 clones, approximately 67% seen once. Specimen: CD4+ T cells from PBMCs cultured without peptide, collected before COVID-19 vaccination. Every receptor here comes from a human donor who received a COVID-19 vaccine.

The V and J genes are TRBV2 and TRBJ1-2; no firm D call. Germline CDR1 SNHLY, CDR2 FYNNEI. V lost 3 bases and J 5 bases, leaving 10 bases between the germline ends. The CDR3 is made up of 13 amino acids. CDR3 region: CASSDRSEYGYTF. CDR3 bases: TGTGCCAGCAGTGATCGTTCTGAATATGGCTACACCTTC.

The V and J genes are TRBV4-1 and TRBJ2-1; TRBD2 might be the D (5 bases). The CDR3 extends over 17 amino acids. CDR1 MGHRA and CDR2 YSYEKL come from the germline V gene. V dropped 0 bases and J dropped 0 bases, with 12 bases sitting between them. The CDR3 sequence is CASSQDERSSSYNEQFF. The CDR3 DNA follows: TGCGCCAGCAGCCAAGATGAGCGGTCCAGCTCCTACAATGAGCAGTTCTTC.

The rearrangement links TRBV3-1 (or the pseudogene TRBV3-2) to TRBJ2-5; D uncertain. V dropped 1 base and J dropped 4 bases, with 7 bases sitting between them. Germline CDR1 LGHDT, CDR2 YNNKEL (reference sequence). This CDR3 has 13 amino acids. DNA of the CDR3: TGTGCCAGCAGCCAAGCGGGCGGAGAGACCCAGTACTTC. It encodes CASSQAGGETQYF.

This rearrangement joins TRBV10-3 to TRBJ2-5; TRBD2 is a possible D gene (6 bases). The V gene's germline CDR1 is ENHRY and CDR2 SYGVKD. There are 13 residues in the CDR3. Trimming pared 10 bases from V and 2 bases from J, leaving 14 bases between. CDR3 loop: CATHGGLQETQYF. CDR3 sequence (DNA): TGTGCCACCCACGGGGGATTACAAGAGACCCAGTACTTC.

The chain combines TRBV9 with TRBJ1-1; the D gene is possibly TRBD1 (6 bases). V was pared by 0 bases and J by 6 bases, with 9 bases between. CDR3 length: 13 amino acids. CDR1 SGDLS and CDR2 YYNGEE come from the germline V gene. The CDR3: CASSVEGQSEAFF. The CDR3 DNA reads TGTGCCAGCAGCGTAGAAGGACAGTCTGAAGCTTTCTTT.

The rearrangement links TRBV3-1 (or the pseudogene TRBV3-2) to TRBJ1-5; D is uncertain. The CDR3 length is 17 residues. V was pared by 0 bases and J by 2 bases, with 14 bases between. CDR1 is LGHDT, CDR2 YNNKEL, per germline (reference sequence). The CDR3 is CASSQEMPGWGNQPQHF. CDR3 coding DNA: TGTGCCAGCAGCCAAGAGATGCCGGGCTGGGGCAATCAGCCCCAGCATTTT.

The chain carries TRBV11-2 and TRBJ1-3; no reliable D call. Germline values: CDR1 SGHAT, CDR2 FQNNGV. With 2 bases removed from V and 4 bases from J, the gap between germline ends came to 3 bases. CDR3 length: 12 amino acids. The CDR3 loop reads CASSLQGNTIYF. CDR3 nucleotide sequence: TGTGCCAGCAGCTTACAGGGAAACACCATATATTTT.

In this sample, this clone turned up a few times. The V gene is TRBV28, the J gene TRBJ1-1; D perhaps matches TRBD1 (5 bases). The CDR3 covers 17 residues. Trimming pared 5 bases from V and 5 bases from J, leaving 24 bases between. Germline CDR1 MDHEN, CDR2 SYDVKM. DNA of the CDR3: TGTGCCAGCAGTATTATTGCAGGGCACGGTAGAAAAACTGAAGCTTTCTTT. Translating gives CASSIIAGHGRKTEAFF.

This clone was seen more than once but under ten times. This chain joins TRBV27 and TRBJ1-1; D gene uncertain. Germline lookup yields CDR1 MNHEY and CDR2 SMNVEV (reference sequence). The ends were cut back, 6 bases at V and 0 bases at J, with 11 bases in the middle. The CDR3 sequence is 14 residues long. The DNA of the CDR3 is TGTGCCAGCAGCGCTATCCGGTTGAACACTGAAGCTTTCTTT. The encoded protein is CASSAIRLNTEAFF.

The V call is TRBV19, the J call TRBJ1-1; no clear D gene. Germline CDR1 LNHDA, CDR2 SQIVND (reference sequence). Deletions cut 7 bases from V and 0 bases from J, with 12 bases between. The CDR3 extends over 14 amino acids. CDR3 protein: CASIDGGMNTEAFF. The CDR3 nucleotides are TGTGCCAGTATCGATGGAGGCATGAACACTGAAGCTTTCTTT.

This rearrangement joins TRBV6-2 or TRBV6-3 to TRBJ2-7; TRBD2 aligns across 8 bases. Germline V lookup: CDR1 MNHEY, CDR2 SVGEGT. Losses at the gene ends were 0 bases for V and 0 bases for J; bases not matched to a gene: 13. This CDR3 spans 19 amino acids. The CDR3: CASSYSILAGTLPSYEQYF. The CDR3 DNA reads TGTGCCAGCAGTTACTCGATCTTAGCGGGGACCCTCCCCTCCTACGAGCAGTACTTC.

CDR3 DNA: TGTGCCAGCAGTTACGGAACTAGCGGGAGTACCGAGCAGTACTTC. Amino acids: CASSYGTSGSTEQYF. This chain joins TRBV6-6 and TRBJ2-7; 11 bases map to TRBD2. The CDR3 runs 15 residues. Germline trimming cut 2 bases from V and 6 bases from J; bases unmatched to any gene: 6. CDR1 MNHNY and CDR2 SVGAGI come from the germline V gene (reference sequence).

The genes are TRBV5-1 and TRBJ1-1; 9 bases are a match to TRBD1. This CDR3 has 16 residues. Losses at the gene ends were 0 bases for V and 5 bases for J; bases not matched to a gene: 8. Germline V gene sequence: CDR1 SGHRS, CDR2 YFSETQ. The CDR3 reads CASSLDIVGQGTEAFF. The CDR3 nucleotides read TGCGCCAGCAGCTTGGATATTGTGGGACAGGGAACTGAAGCTTTCTTT.

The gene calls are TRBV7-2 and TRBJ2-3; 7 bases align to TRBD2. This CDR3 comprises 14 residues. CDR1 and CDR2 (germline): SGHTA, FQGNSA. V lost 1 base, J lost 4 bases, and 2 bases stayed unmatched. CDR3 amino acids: CASSLVRGADTQYF. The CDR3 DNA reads TGTGCCAGCAGCTTAGTTCGGGGGGCAGATACGCAGTATTTT.

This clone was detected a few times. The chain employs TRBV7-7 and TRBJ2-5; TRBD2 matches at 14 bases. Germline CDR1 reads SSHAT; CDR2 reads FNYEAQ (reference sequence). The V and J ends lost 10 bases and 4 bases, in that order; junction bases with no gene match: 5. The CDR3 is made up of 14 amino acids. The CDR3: CAIGLAGGRETQYF. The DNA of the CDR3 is TGTGCCATCGGACTAGCGGGAGGCCGAGAGACCCAGTACTTC. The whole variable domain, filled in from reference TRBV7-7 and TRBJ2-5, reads GAGVSQSPRYKVTKRGQDVTLRCDPISSHATLYWYQQALGQGPEFLTYFNYEAQPDKSGLPSDRFSAERPEGSISTLTIQRTEQRDSAMYRCAIGLAGGRETQYFGPGTRLLVL.

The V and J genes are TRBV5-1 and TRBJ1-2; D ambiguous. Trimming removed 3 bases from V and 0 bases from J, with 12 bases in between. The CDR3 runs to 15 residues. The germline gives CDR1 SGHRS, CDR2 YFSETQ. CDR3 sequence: CASSSRAQTNYGYTF. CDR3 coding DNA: TGCGCCAGCAGCTCGAGGGCCCAGACTAACTATGGCTACACCTTC.

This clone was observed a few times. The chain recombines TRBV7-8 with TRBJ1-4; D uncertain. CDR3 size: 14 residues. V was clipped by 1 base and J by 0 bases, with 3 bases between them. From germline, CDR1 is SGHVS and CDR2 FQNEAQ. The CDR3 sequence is CASSLGATNEKLFF. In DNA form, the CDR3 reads TGTGCCAGCAGCTTAGGAGCAACTAATGAAAAACTGTTTTTT.

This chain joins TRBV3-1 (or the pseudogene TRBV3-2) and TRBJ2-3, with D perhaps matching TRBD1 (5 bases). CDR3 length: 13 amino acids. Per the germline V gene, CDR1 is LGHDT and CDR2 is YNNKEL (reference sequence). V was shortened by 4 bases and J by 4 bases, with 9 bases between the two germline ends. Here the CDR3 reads CASSLQGADTQYF. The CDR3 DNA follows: TGTGCCAGCAGCCTCCAAGGGGCAGATACGCAGTATTTT.

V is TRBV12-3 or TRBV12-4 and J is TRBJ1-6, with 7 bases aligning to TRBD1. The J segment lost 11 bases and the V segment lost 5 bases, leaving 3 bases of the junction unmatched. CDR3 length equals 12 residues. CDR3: CASSTQGAPLHF. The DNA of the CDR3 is TGTGCCAGCAGTACTCAGGGGGCACCCCTCCACTTT.

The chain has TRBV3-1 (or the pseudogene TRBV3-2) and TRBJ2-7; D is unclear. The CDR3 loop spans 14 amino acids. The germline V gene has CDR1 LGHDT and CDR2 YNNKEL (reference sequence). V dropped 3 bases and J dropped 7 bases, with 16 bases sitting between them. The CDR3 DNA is TGTGCCAGCAGCCACCGAAGCCGCCCCGGGGAGCAGTACTTC. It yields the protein CASSHRSRPGEQYF.

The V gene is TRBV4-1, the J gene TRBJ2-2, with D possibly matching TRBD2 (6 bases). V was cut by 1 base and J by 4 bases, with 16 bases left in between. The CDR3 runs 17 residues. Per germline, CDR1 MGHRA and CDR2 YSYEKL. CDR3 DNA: TGCGCCAGCAGCCAAGTGGACATGGGACTCCTCACCGGGGAGCTGTTTTTT. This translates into CASSQVDMGLLTGELFF.

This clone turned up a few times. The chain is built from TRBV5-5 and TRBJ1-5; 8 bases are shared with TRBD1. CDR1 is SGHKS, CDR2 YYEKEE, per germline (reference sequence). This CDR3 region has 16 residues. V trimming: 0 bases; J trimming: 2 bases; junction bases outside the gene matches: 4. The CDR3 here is CASSLEGQGGNQPQHF. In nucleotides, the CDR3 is TGTGCCAGCAGCTTGGAAGGACAGGGCGGCAATCAGCCCCAGCATTTT.

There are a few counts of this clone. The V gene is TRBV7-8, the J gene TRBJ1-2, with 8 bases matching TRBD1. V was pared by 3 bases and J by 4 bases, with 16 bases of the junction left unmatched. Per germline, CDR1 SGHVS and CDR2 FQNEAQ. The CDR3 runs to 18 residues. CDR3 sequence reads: CASSFTLGGQGASYGYTF. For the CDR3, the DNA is TGTGCCAGCAGCTTTACCCTCGGCGGGCAGGGGGCATCCTATGGCTACACCTTC.

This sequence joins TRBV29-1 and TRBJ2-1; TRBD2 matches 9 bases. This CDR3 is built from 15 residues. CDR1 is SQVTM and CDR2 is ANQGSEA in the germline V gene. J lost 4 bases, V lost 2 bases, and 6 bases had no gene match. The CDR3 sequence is CSVEWSSGNYNEQFF. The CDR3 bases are TGCAGCGTTGAATGGTCTAGCGGGAATTACAATGAGCAGTTCTTC.

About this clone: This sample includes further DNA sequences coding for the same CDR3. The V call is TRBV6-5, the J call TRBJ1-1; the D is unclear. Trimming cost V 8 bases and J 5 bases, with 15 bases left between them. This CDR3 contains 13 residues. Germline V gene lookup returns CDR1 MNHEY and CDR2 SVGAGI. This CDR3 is CASLRTGWTEAFF. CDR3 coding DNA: TGTGCCAGCTTACGGACGGGGTGGACTGAAGCTTTCTTT.

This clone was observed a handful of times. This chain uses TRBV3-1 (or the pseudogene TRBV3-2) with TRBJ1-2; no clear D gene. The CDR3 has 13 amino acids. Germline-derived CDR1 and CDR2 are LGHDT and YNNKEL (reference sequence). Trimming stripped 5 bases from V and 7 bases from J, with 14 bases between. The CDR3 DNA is TGTGCCAGCAGCGTCGGGGAAAACAGTGGCTACACCTTC. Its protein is CASSVGENSGYTF.

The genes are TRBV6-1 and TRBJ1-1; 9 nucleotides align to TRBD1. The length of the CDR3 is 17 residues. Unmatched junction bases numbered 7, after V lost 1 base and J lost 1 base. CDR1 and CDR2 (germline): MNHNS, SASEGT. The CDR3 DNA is TGTGCCAGCAGTGAAGGTTACAGGGGGCAAGGGAACACTGAAGCTTTCTTT. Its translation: CASSEGYRGQGNTEAFF.

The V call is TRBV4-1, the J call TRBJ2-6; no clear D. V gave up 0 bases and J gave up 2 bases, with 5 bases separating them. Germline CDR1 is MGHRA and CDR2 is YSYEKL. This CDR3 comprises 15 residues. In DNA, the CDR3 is TGCGCCAGCAGCCAAGATTTTACTGGGGCCAACGTCCTGACTTTC. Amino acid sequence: CASSQDFTGANVLTF.

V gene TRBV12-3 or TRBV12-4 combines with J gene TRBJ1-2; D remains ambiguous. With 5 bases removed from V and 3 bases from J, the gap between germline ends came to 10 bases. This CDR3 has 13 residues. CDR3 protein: CASSLGRDYGYTF. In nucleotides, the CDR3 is TGTGCCAGCAGTCTTGGACGGGACTATGGCTACACCTTC.